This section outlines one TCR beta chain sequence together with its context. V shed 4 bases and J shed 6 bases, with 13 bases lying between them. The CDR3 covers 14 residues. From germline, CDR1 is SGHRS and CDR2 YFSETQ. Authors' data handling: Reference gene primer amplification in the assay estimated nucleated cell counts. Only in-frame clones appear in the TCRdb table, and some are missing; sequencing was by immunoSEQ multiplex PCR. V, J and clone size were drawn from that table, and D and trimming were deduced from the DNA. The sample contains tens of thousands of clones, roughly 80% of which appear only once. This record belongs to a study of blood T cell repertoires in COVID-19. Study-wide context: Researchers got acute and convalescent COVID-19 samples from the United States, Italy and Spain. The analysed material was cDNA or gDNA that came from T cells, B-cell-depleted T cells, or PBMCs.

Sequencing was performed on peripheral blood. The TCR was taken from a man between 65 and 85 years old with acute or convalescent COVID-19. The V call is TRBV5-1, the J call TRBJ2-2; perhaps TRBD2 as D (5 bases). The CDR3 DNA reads TGCGCCAGCAGCGGAGGAGGTTTGCCCGGGGAGCTGTTTTTT. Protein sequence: CASSGGGLPGELFF.